These 18 T cell receptor beta chains originate from one sample sequenced in a study of beta chain features in type 1 diabetes. Study observations and caveats: Across all four CD4+ subsets, people with type 1 diabetes showed modestly shorter TCRB CDR3s.

Every isolated RNA sample was fully reverse transcribed, so sequencing captured expressed TCRB transcripts. TCRdb keeps only in-frame clones here, not all; method: immunoSEQ multiplex PCR. Of 600,000 to 700,000 clones in the sample, around 12% were seen once. These TCRs' antigens remain unknown. What was sequenced was naive CD4+ T cells from blood. All receptors derive from a man aged 30 to 39 with type 1 diabetes.

This clone has only a few counts. The chain carries TRBV7-2 and TRBJ2-7; D may be TRBD1 (6 bases). Germline CDR1 reads SGHTA; CDR2 reads FQGNSA. Between the trimmed V and J ends, which lost 5 bases and 2 bases, there was a span of 16 bases. CDR3 length equals 15 residues. CDR3 nucleotides: TGTGCCAGCAGCCTAAGACAGGCCCCAGCCTACGAGCAGTACTTC. Translation gives CASSLRQAPAYEQYF.

This clone was counted only a few times. The chain joins TRBV9 to TRBJ1-2; D ambiguous. V was trimmed by 3 bases and J by 2 bases, leaving 5 bases between them. The length of the CDR3 is 12 residues. The V gene's germline CDR1 is SGDLS and CDR2 YYNGEE. CDR3 residues: CASSAQNYGYTF. CDR3 DNA sequence: TGTGCCAGCAGCGCCCAGAACTATGGCTACACCTTC.

This rearrangement joins TRBV2 to TRBJ2-5, with 9 bases lining up with TRBD1. The CDR3 spans 13 residues. Trimming cost V 5 bases and J 3 bases; bases outside gene matches: 1. The germline CDR1 and CDR2 sequences are SNHLY and FYNNEI. The CDR3 loop reads CASSWTGEETQYF. CDR3 DNA: TGTGCCAGCAGTTGGACAGGGGAAGAGACCCAGTACTTC.

The genes are TRBV28 and TRBJ1-2, with 8 nucleotides matching TRBD1. This CDR3 spans 15 amino acids. Trimming removed 7 bases from V and 5 bases from J; junction bases left unmatched: 12. Germline V lookup: CDR1 MDHEN, CDR2 SYDVKM. The CDR3 DNA is TGTGCCAGCATCCCCCAGGGCAGGGGGCAGTATGGCTACACCTTC. Translated, it gives CASIPQGRGQYGYTF.

The sample holds a few counts of this clone. This chain connects TRBV20-1 to TRBJ2-3, with 8 bases fitting TRBD2. The J segment lost 9 bases and the V segment lost 6 bases, leaving 5 bases of the junction unmatched. The CDR3 loop spans 11 amino acids. The germline V gene encodes CDR1 DFQATT and CDR2 SNEGSKA (reference sequence). The CDR3 DNA follows: TGCAGTGCCAGCGGGGGCCACACGCAGTATTTT. Translation gives CSASGGHTQYF.

CDR3 sequence (DNA): TGTGCCAGCAGTGAAATCGGTCAACAAGAGACCCAGTACTTC. Its translation is CASSEIGQQETQYF. This sequence joins TRBV6-1 and TRBJ2-5; no reliable D call. Germline V lookup: CDR1 MNHNS, CDR2 SASEGT. V lost 2 bases, J lost 2 bases, and 9 bases lay in between. The CDR3 loop spans 14 amino acids.

This clone has only a few counts. The CDR3 sequence is CASSTGGSAQYF. DNA of the CDR3: TGTGCCAGCAGCACCGGGGGGTCGGCGCAGTATTTT. The chain has TRBV9 and TRBJ2-3; TRBD2 aligns across 7 bases. V shed 4 bases and J 10 bases; nucleotides not matched to a gene: 6. CDR1 and CDR2 from the germline V gene are SGDLS and YYNGEE. The length of the CDR3 is 12 residues.

This clone was found a few times. The rearrangement links TRBV5-4 to TRBJ2-5; D might be TRBD1 (5 bases). The V gene lost 4 bases and the J gene lost 1 base, with 14 bases spanning the gap. The V gene's germline CDR1 is SGHNT and CDR2 YYREEE (reference sequence). The CDR3 has 15 residues. This chain's CDR3 is CASSTQTVSQETQYF. The DNA of the CDR3 is TGTGCCAGCAGCACCCAGACAGTTTCCCAAGAGACCCAGTACTTC.

This clone was observed a few times. V gene TRBV7-2 combines with J gene TRBJ2-7, with TRBD1 matching 11 bases. Germline V gives CDR1 SGHTA, CDR2 FQGNSA. The CDR3 runs 16 residues. The junction had 6 bases not matched to a gene; V was cut back by 1 base and J by 4 bases. CDR3 nucleotides: TGTGCCAGCAGCTTAGTTACGGGACAGGGGGGATACGAGCAGTACTTC. Its protein product is CASSLVTGQGGYEQYF.

The chain combines TRBV18 with TRBJ2-3; D remains ambiguous. The CDR3 sequence is 14 residues long. With 0 bases removed from V and 5 bases from J, the gap between germline ends came to 9 bases. Germline V gives CDR1 KGHSH, CDR2 LQKENI. CDR3: CASSPPGPGDTQYF. The CDR3 nucleotides are TGTGCCAGCTCACCACCGGGCCCAGGAGATACGCAGTATTTT.

This clone has just a few counts. The chain carries TRBV28 and TRBJ1-4; TRBD1 matches 9 bases. Trimming removed 5 bases from V and 7 bases from J; junction bases left unmatched: 5. This CDR3 contains 14 residues. The germline V gene encodes CDR1 MDHEN and CDR2 SYDVKM. The CDR3 protein is CASSPSDRGEKLFF. CDR3 DNA: TGTGCCAGCAGTCCGTCGGACAGGGGTGAAAAACTGTTTTTT.

This clone was observed a few times. The chain employs TRBV29-1 and TRBJ2-2; tentative D call: TRBD2 (5 bases). The V and J ends lost 5 bases and 1 base respectively, with 11 bases between them. The germline V gene has CDR1 SQVTM and CDR2 ANQGSEA. This CDR3 spans 14 amino acids. CDR3 residues: CSVTRTGNTGELFF. CDR3 DNA: TGCAGCGTTACTAGGACGGGGAACACCGGGGAGCTGTTTTTT.

This clone was seen more than once but under ten times. J is TRBJ2-1 and V is TRBV29-1; D uncertain. Germline V gene lookup returns CDR1 SQVTM and CDR2 ANQGSEA. The V end lost 0 bases, the J end lost 4 bases, and 13 bases lay between the germline ends. This CDR3 has 15 residues. The CDR3 nucleotides are TGCAGCGTTGAAGATGGTAGGCAGCTTTACAATGAGCAGTTCTTC. Residues: CSVEDGRQLYNEQFF.

The V call is TRBV29-1, the J call TRBJ1-2, with TRBD1 matching over 11 bases. The V gene end was trimmed by 5 bases and the J gene end by 9 bases; junction bases not matched to a gene: 8. CDR1 SQVTM and CDR2 ANQGSEA come from the germline V gene. This CDR3 region has 13 residues. The CDR3 DNA follows: TGCAGCGTTTACACGGACAGGGGGCCAAGCTACACCTTC. It yields the protein CSVYTDRGPSYTF.

This clone was seen a few times. The chain is built from TRBV11-3 and TRBJ1-2; a weak D match, TRBD1 (6 bases). V was pared by 1 base and J by 7 bases, with 16 bases between. The CDR3 runs 15 residues. Per germline, CDR1 SGHNT and CDR2 YENEEA. The CDR3 nucleotides are TGTGCCAGCAGCTTAGGACCCCCGGGACACGGTGGCTACACCTTC. Its translation: CASSLGPPGHGGYTF.

This clone was counted only a few times. The rearrangement joins TRBV14 to TRBJ1-6, with 11 positions matching TRBD1. Germline CDR1 and CDR2: SGHDN and FVKESK. V dropped 4 bases and J dropped 8; count of bases not matched to a gene: 4. There are 15 residues in the CDR3. The CDR3 DNA is TGTGCCAGCAGCCTCGGACAGGGGGCTTATTCACCCCTCCACTTT. Protein: CASSLGQGAYSPLHF.

A note on this clone: Distinct nucleotide sequences in the sample also encode this CDR3. The rearrangement links TRBV11-3 to TRBJ1-2, with TRBD1 identical over 8 bases. CDR1 is SGHNT, CDR2 YENEEA, per germline. Germline trimming cut 1 base from V and 4 bases from J; bases unmatched to any gene: 5. CDR3 length: 15 amino acids. The CDR3 sequence: CASSLGQGNSYGYTF. The CDR3 region has the DNA TGTGCCAGCAGCTTAGGACAGGGGAACTCCTATGGCTACACCTTC.

As DNA, the CDR3 is TGTGCCAGCAGTTCTACCGGGACATTCTCCTACGAGCAGTACTTC. Translating it yields CASSSTGTFSYEQYF. The chain uses TRBV6-5 and TRBJ2-7; possible D gene TRBD1, 6 bases. Deletions cut 4 bases from V and 0 bases from J, with 13 bases between. The CDR3 length is 15 residues. Germline V lookup: CDR1 MNHEY, CDR2 SVGAGI.